Listed below are T cell receptor beta chains from one sample, sequenced in a study of OX40 agonist ivuxolimab in advanced cancers. TCRdb keeps only in-frame clones here, not all; method: immunoSEQ multiplex PCR. The sample gives roughly 8,000 clones, 75% to 85% of which show up once; under 40% is in the top ten. The sample here was CD4+ or CD8+ T cells sorted from blood, taken in a trial of the OX40 agonist ivuxolimab. These TCRs come from an adult with an advanced solid tumor such as melanoma, head and neck, liver or kidney cancer. The CDR3 runs from the conserved cysteine through the conserved F or W. A D gene is named only where the DNA matches it firmly. The listing skips clone size in some rows; elsewhere it reads once, few, many or a size class.

j_call | v_call | d_call | clone_size | cdr3_nt | cdr3_aa
TRBJ2-1 | TRBV10-1 | NA | few | TGCGCCAGCAGTGAGGACAGTACCTACAATGAGCAGTTCTTC | CASSEDSTYNEQFF
TRBJ2-3 | TRBV12-5 | NA | NA | TGTGCTAGTGGTTTGAGCACAGATACGCAGTATTTT | CASGLSTDTQYF
TRBJ2-7 | TRBV27 | NA | few | TGTGCCAGCAGTTTATCGGGGGGCTCCTACGAGCAGTACTTC | CASSLSGGSYEQYF
TRBJ2-2 | TRBV15 | NA | NA | TGTGCCACCAGCATGGGATACGCCGGGGAGCTGTTTTTT | CATSMGYAGELFF
TRBJ1-1 | TRBV27 | TRBD1 | NA | TGTGCCAGCAGTTCGAGATTTTATGAAACCGGGACAGGGGAAGGCTACACTGAAGCTTTCTTT | CASSSRFYETGTGEGYTEAFF
TRBJ2-7 | TRBV27 | TRBD1 | NA | TGTGCCAGCAGCCCGACAGGGAGCCCCTACGAGCAGTACTTC | CASSPTGSPYEQYF
TRBJ2-7 | TRBV27 | TRBD2 | NA | TGTGCCAGCAGTTTAGCGGGAGGTAACGAGCAGTACTTC | CASSLAGGNEQYF
TRBJ2-7 | TRBV6-5 | TRBD1 | NA | TGTGCCAGCAGTTTCGGACAGGGTCCCTACGAGCAGTACTTC | CASSFGQGPYEQYF
TRBJ2-1 | TRBV10-1 | NA | few | TGCGCCAGCAGTGCGGGAGACAATGAGCAGTTCTTC | CASSAGDNEQFF
TRBJ2-3 | TRBV7-8 | TRBD2 | NA | TGTGCCAGCAGCCGGACTAGCGGGAGCTACGATACGCAGTATTTT | CASSRTSGSYDTQYF
TRBJ2-1 | TRBV28 | TRBD2 | NA | TGTGCCAGCACGTTGATAGCGGGAGCATCCTACAATGAGCAGTTCTTC | CASTLIAGASYNEQFF
TRBJ2-1 | TRBV10-3 | TRBD1 | few | TGTGCCATCATGAGACAGGGGTATGAGCAGTTCTTC | CAIMRQGYEQFF
TRBJ2-3 | TRBV7-6 | NA | NA | TGTGCCAGTAGCTTCCCGGAGGGAGATGGAGATACGCAGTATTTT | CASSFPEGDGDTQYF
TRBJ2-7 | TRBV9 | NA | NA | TGTGCCAGCAGCTCAATGCGGGGGCTCAACGAGCAGTACTTC | CASSSMRGLNEQYF
TRBJ1-5 | TRBV7-8 | TRBD1 | few | TGTGCCAGCAGCTCCGGGACAGGGGTATTGGGCAATCAGCCCCAGCATTTT | CASSSGTGVLGNQPQHF
TRBJ2-5 | TRBV27 | TRBD2 | NA | TGTGCCAGCAGTCCTGGGACTAGCGGGAGCGAGACCCAGTACTTC | CASSPGTSGSETQYF
TRBJ1-1 | TRBV27 | NA | NA | TGTGCCAGCACCCAGGGCATAGGAGCTTTCTTT | CASTQGIGAFF
TRBJ1-1 | TRBV27 | TRBD1 | NA | TGTGCCAGCAGGCGGGACAGGGGCACTGAAGCTTTCTTT | CASRRDRGTEAFF
TRBJ2-7 | TRBV5-1 | NA | few | TGCGCCAGCAGCTTAAGCGGGCCGTTCTACGAGCAGTACTTC | CASSLSGPFYEQYF
TRBJ2-7 | TRBV6-1 | NA | NA | TGTGCCAGCAGCCGGGACGTACATTACGAGCAGTACTTC | CASSRDVHYEQYF
TRBJ1-2 | TRBV14 | TRBD1 | NA | TGTGCCAGCAGTGGACAGGCACCCTATGGCTACACCTTC | CASSGQAPYGYTF
TRBJ2-5 | TRBV11-3 | TRBD1 | NA | TGTGCCAGCAGCTCCAGCACCTCCACAGGGGGCGTAGAGACCCAGTACTTC | CASSSSTSTGGVETQYF
TRBJ2-1 | TRBV7-6 | TRBD2 | NA | TGTGCCAGCAGCTTCCTAGCGGGGGGCCAAAGCTCCTACAATGAGCAGTTCTTC | CASSFLAGGQSSYNEQFF
TRBJ1-1 | TRBV30 | NA | few | TGTGCCTGGACCTCCCGTCGACTGAACACTGAAGCTTTCTTT | CAWTSRRLNTEAFF
TRBJ2-7 | TRBV7-2 | NA | NA | TGTGCCAGCAGCTTAGATCCGGTCGAGCAGTACTTC | CASSLDPVEQYF
TRBJ2-1 | TRBV11-2 | NA | NA | TGTGCCAGCAGCTTTAAGGCGGGCTACAATGAGCAGTTCTTC | CASSFKAGYNEQFF
TRBJ2-2 | TRBV7-2 | TRBD2 | once | TGTGCCAGCAGCTCTCTAGCGGGAACCGGGGAGCTGTTTTTT | CASSSLAGTGELFF
TRBJ1-5 | TRBV28 | TRBD1 | NA | TGTGCCAGCATCCGGGACAGGGTCGTCGAGCCCCAGCATTTT | CASIRDRVVEPQHF
TRBJ2-1 | TRBV9 | NA | NA | TGTGCCAGCAGCGACCAGCCCAGGGTCTCCTACAATGAGCAGTTCTTC | CASSDQPRVSYNEQFF
TRBJ2-7 | TRBV11-2 | NA | NA | TGTGCCAGCAGCTTTGGGGGCTTATTAACCTACGAGCAGTACTTC | CASSFGGLLTYEQYF
TRBJ2-7 | TRBV30 | TRBD2 | few | TGTGCCTGGAGTGAGGGGACTACTTACGAGCAGTACTTC | CAWSEGTTYEQYF
TRBJ2-2 | TRBV27 | TRBD1 | NA | TGTGCCAGCCGGCGACAGGGCGGCGGGGAGCTGTTTTTT | CASRRQGGGELFF
TRBJ2-7 | TRBV11-2 | NA | NA | TGTGCCAGCAGCTTAGAGGGACTTCCCTACGAGCAGTACTTC | CASSLEGLPYEQYF
TRBJ1-4 | TRBV7-6 | NA | NA | TGTGCCAGCAGCTTGAACAGAGCAACTAATGAAAAACTGTTTTTT | CASSLNRATNEKLFF
TRBJ2-7 | TRBV7-2 | TRBD2 | NA | TGTGCCAGCAGTGGGGGGGGAGTAAAATACGAGCAGTACTTC | CASSGGGVKYEQYF
TRBJ2-2 | TRBV7-9 | NA | NA | TGTGCCAGCAGCTCCCCTAAGGGCCTGAACACCGGGGAGCTGTTTTTT | CASSSPKGLNTGELFF
TRBJ2-7 | TRBV7-2 | NA | NA | TGTGCCAGCAGCAGAGACAGGACTAACTACGAGCAGTACTTC | CASSRDRTNYEQYF
TRBJ2-1 | TRBV9 | NA | NA | TGTGCCAGCACCCCCGGGGGGCTCGTCAATGAGCAGTTCTTC | CASTPGGLVNEQFF
TRBJ2-5 | TRBV7-9 | NA | few | TGTGCCAGCAGCCCAATCCAGGAGACCCAGTACTTC | CASSPIQETQYF
TRBJ2-2 | TRBV13 | TRBD1 | NA | TGTGCCAGCAGCTCTACAGGGGGCGGAGAGTCCGGGGAGCTGTTTTTT | CASSSTGGGESGELFF
TRBJ2-5 | TRBV7-9 | NA | NA | TGTGCCAGCAGCCCGATCAGGGAAAGAGAGACCCAGTACTTC | CASSPIRERETQYF
TRBJ2-2 | TRBV18 | TRBD1 | NA | TGTGCCAGCTCACTCAATCCGGGACAGGGATACACCGGGGAGCTGTTTTTT | CASSLNPGQGYTGELFF
TRBJ1-4 | TRBV5-4 | NA | NA | TGTGCCAGCAGCTTGGGCGGAGAAGAAAAACTGTTTTTT | CASSLGGEEKLFF
TRBJ2-3 | TRBV4-3 | NA | few | TGCGCCAGCAGCCAAGATGCTAGCATGGTGGGGTGGGATACGCAGTATTTT | CASSQDASMVGWDTQYF
TRBJ2-5 | TRBV28 | NA | NA | TGTGCCAGCAACCGACGGGAGCAGACCCAGTACTTC | CASNRREQTQYF
TRBJ1-5 | TRBV9 | TRBD1 | NA | TGTGCCAGCAGCGTAGCAGGGGGCGTTCAGCCCCAGCATTTT | CASSVAGGVQPQHF
TRBJ2-7 | TRBV2 | NA | NA | TGTGCCAGCAGTGATGTCGGCCGGAGCACCTACGAGCAGTACTTC | CASSDVGRSTYEQYF
TRBJ2-1 | TRBV7-9 | NA | NA | TGTGCCAGCAGCTACGTAGCGGATGAGCAGTTCTTC | CASSYVADEQFF
TRBJ2-1 | TRBV5-1 | TRBD1 | NA | TGCGCCAGCAGCTTGGCCAGGACAGGGCCTATGAATGAGCAGTTCTTC | CASSLARTGPMNEQFF
TRBJ1-1 | TRBV9 | TRBD1 | few | TGTGCCAGCAAGGGGGCTGGGACTGAAGCTTTCTTT | CASKGAGTEAFF
TRBJ1-3 | TRBV4-3 | NA | NA | TGCGCCAGCAGCCAAGATCCGAGGGATTTT | CASSQDPRDF
TRBJ2-3 | TRBV19 | NA | NA | TGTGCCAGTAGTATAGTTGGCAGTGGTGCAGATACGCAGTATTTT | CASSIVGSGADTQYF
TRBJ2-2 | TRBV13 | NA | NA | TGTGCCAGCAGCTCCGCCGGGGGCACCGGGGAGCTGTTTTTT | CASSSAGGTGELFF
TRBJ2-5 | TRBV10-3 | NA | NA | TGTGCCATCAGTGGTTCAGGGAAAGAGACCCAGTACTTC | CAISGSGKETQYF
TRBJ2-3 | TRBV4-3 | TRBD2 | few | TGCGCCAGCAGCCAAGATGCGGGGGACACAGATACGCAGTATTTT | CASSQDAGDTDTQYF